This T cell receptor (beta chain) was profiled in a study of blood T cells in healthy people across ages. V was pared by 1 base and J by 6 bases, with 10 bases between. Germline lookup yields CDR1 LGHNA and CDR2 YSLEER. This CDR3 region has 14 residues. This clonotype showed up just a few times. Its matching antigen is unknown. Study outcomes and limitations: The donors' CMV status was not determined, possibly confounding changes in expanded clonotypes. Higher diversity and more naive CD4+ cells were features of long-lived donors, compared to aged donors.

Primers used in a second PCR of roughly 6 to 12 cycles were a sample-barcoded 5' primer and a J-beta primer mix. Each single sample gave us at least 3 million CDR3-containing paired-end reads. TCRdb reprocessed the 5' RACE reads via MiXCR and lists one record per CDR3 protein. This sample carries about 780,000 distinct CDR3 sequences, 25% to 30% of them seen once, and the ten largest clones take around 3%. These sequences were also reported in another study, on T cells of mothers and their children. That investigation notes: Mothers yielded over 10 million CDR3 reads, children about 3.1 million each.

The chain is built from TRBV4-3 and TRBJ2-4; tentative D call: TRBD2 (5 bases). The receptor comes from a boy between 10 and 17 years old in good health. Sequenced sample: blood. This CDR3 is CASSQGSGSNIQYF. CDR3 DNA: TGCGCCAGCAGCCAAGGTTCGGGGTCAAACATTCAGTACTTC.